One and the same sample provided the 8 T cell receptor beta chains below, sequenced in a study of cytomegalovirus exposure and HLA in healthy donors. The PCR ran on 60 Vbeta and 13 Jbeta primers. Using immunoSEQ multiplex PCR, the repertoire was profiled, and TCRdb retains in-frame clones only, with some absent. The sample includes some 200,000 clones, roughly 77% of them seen just once. Sample: PBMCs. The origin of the receptors is a male donor in good health and CMV-seropositive.

This clone was found a few times. The chain uses TRBV7-8 and TRBJ2-2, with D tentatively TRBD2 (7 bases). CDR3 length: 17 amino acids. Germline V gives CDR1 SGHVS, CDR2 FQNEAQ. With 8 bases removed from V and 3 bases from J, the gap between germline ends came to 22 bases. The CDR3 spells CASGFVFLGGDTGELFF. The CDR3 nucleotides are TGTGCCAGCGGATTCGTATTTTTAGGGGGGGACACCGGGGAGCTGTTTTTT.

This chain joins TRBV28 and TRBJ1-4, with D hard to call. This CDR3 contains 13 residues. Germline values: CDR1 MDHEN, CDR2 SYDVKM. The germline V and J ends were trimmed by 8 bases and 8 bases, with 15 bases remaining between them. CDR3 nucleotides: TGTGCCAGCTGGAGGGAATCTCAGGAAAAACTGTTTTTT. Its translation: CASWRESQEKLFF.

V usage is TRBV18 and J usage is TRBJ2-3; 9 bases map to TRBD1. This CDR3 is built from 15 residues. Germline CDR1 KGHSH, CDR2 LQKENI. V lost 4 bases, J lost 2 bases, and 4 bases stayed unmatched. The CDR3 nucleotides are TGTGCCAGCTCACGGGACAGGGACTACACAGATACGCAGTATTTT. It is translated as CASSRDRDYTDTQYF.

This clone has more than one count but fewer than ten. This chain connects TRBV7-2 to TRBJ1-1; maybe TRBD1 (6 bases). CDR1 and CDR2 from the germline V gene are SGHTA and FQGNSA. V lost 1 base to trimming and J lost 8 bases, with 14 bases between them. The CDR3 contains 14 residues. This CDR3 reads CASSLVGQLGEAFF. CDR3 sequence (DNA): TGTGCCAGCAGCTTAGTGGGACAACTGGGGGAAGCTTTCTTT. Combining the CDR3 with reference TRBV7-2 and TRBJ1-1 gives the whole variable domain GAGVSQSPSNKVTEKGKDVELRCDPISGHTALYWYRQSLGQGLEFLIYFQGNSAPDKSGLPSDRFSAERTGGSVSTLTIQRTQQEDSAVYLCASSLVGQLGEAFFGQGTRLTVV.

J is TRBJ1-1 and V is TRBV7-9, with D hard to call. The CDR3 has 13 residues. Trimming left V 6 bases short and J 5 bases short, with 13 bases between. Per the germline V gene, CDR1 is SEHNR and CDR2 is FQNEAQ (reference sequence). CDR3 nucleotide sequence: TGTGCCAGCAGTATTACAACGGGGACTGAAGCTTTCTTT. Translation gives CASSITTGTEAFF.

The chain uses TRBV18 and TRBJ2-1, with D possibly matching TRBD2 (6 bases). CDR1 and CDR2 from the germline V gene are KGHSH and LQKENI. Trimming cost V 0 bases and J 7 bases, with 16 bases left between them. CDR3 length: 16 amino acids. DNA of the CDR3: TGTGCCAGCTCACCACCAGCGGGTAGGGCGTTGAATGAGCAGTTCTTC. Encoded protein: CASSPPAGRALNEQFF.

This clone was detected a few times. The V call is TRBV19, the J call TRBJ2-1, with TRBD2 matching over 11 bases. This CDR3 is built from 15 residues. The V gene end was trimmed by 5 bases and the J gene end by 7 bases; junction bases not matched to a gene: 7. Germline assignment: CDR1 LNHDA and CDR2 SQIVND (reference sequence). CDR3 sequence (DNA): TGTGCCAGTAGTTATTTCACTAGCGGGAGAAATGAGCAGTTCTTC. This translates into CASSYFTSGRNEQFF. Filled out from reference TRBV19 and TRBJ2-1, the complete variable domain reads DGGITQSPKYLFRKEGQNVTLSCEQNLNHDAMYWYRQDPGQGLRLIYYSQIVNDFQKGDIAEGYSVSREKKESFPLTVTSAQKNPTAFYLCASSYFTSGRNEQFFGPGTRLTVL.

This clone appeared a single time. This chain joins TRBV19 and TRBJ2-7, with 11 bases fitting TRBD2. After removal of 3 bases from V and 3 bases from J, the junction contained 10 bases not matched to a gene. Germline V gives CDR1 LNHDA, CDR2 SQIVND (reference sequence). The CDR3 is 17 amino acids. The CDR3 loop is CASSIISGTSGDYEQYF. As DNA, the CDR3 is TGTGCCAGTAGTATTATTTCCGGGACTAGCGGAGACTACGAGCAGTACTTC.